This record concerns one T cell receptor beta chain sequence. The data stem from a study of CD8 T cells in Susac syndrome. V dropped 1 base and J dropped 4 bases, with 8 bases sitting between them. Germline values: CDR1 SEHNR, CDR2 FQNEAQ (reference sequence). This CDR3 is 13 amino acids long. RNA in amounts of roughly 0.5 to 1 ug was reverse transcribed with random hexamers. Multiplex PCR with immunoSEQ amplified the TCR beta CDR3 across 54 Vbeta and 13 Jbeta. TCRdb passed the immunoSEQ multiplex PCR reads through MiXCR, listing each CDR3 protein once. The sample lists some 52,000 distinct CDR3 sequences, 93% occurring once. CD8+ and CD4+ T cells from blood underwent TCR beta sequencing, which was carried out in a high-throughput format. It was treatment-naive patients with stable or active relapsing-remitting disease who made up the multiple sclerosis controls.

The TCR comes from a human donor with multiple sclerosis. Sequenced sample: CD8+ T cells from PBMCs. This chain joins TRBV7-9 and TRBJ2-7; no clear D. The CDR3 coding sequence is TGTGCCAGCAGCTTAGATGGGGATTACGAGCAGTACTTC. It yields the protein CASSLDGDYEQYF. The full variable domain, with the rest looked up from reference TRBV7-9 and TRBJ2-7, is DTGVSQNPRHKITKRGQNVTFRCDPISEHNRLYWYRQTLGQGPEFLTYFQNEAQLEKSRLLSDRFSAERPKGSFSTLEIQRTEQGDSAMYLCASSLDGDYEQYFGPGTRLTVT.